The 32 T cell receptor beta chains listed next were all sequenced from one sample in a study of beta chain features in type 1 diabetes. These TCRs' antigens remain unknown. cDNA synthesis used the whole RNA isolate, giving expressed TCRB sequences. Here immunoSEQ multiplex PCR was the method, and the copy in TCRdb shows in-frame clones only, minus some. This table holds roughly 250,000 clones, 20% found once. General observations from the study: The study found moderately but significantly shorter TCRB CDR3s in all four CD4+ subsets of Type 1 diabetes patients.

The source material was naive CD4+ T cells from blood. The receptor set was obtained from a woman in her 40s with type 1 diabetes.

The chain employs TRBV4-3 and TRBJ2-3; tentative D call: TRBD2 (6 bases). CDR3 size: 15 residues. Trimming took 2 bases from V and 4 from J, leaving 13 bases between them. Germline CDR1 is LGHNA and CDR2 is YSLEER. CDR3 in amino acids: CASSQQSGYADTQYF. The CDR3 DNA reads as TGCGCCAGCAGCCAACAGAGCGGGTACGCAGATACGCAGTATTTT.

This clone was seen a handful of times. This rearrangement joins TRBV7-2 to TRBJ1-1; 11 positions match TRBD1. The germline gives CDR1 SGHTA, CDR2 FQGNSA. This CDR3 comprises 15 residues. The V segment lost 2 bases and the J segment 4 bases; nucleotides outside the gene matches: 3. The CDR3 coding sequence is TGTGCCAGCAGCTTAATAGGACAGGGGGCCACTGAAGCTTTCTTT. Translation: CASSLIGQGATEAFF.

This clone was counted only a few times. The chain combines TRBV29-1 with TRBJ1-2; no reliable D call. CDR3 length: 13 residues. Trimming took 7 bases from V and 7 from J, leaving 19 bases between them. The germline gives CDR1 SQVTM, CDR2 ANQGSEA. The DNA of the CDR3 is TGCAGCGAGACCATGGTTGAGGGAAGTGGCTACACCTTC. Translated, it gives CSETMVEGSGYTF. The whole variable domain, remainder taken from reference TRBV29-1 and TRBJ1-2, is SAVISQKPSRDICQRGTSLTIQCQVDSQVTMMFWYRQQPGQSLTLIATANQGSEATYESGFVIDKFPISRPNLTFSTLTVSNMSPEDSSIYLCSETMVEGSGYTFGSGTRLTVV.

V is TRBV7-2 and J is TRBJ1-2; D is unclear. The CDR3 is 15 residues long. Germline V CDR1 and CDR2: SGHTA, FQGNSA. Trimming stripped 1 base from V and 4 bases from J, with 13 bases between. The CDR3 here is CASSLGGLTFYGYTF. The CDR3 region has the DNA TGTGCCAGCAGCTTAGGAGGTCTCACCTTCTATGGCTACACCTTC.

This clone was seen a handful of times. J is TRBJ2-7 and V is TRBV9; 15 bases are shared with TRBD2. With 2 bases clipped from V and 3 bases from J, the junction kept 6 bases outside the gene matches. Germline loops: CDR1 SGDLS, CDR2 YYNGEE. There are 17 residues in the CDR3. The CDR3: CASSVLGLAGGSYEQYF. The CDR3, as DNA: TGTGCCAGCAGCGTTCTGGGACTAGCGGGAGGAAGCTACGAGCAGTACTTC.

A few counts support this clone. The V and J genes are TRBV20-1 and TRBJ2-7, with 7 bases fitting TRBD2. CDR1 is DFQATT, CDR2 SNEGSKA, per germline (reference sequence). Germline trimming cut 6 bases from V and 3 bases from J; bases unmatched to any gene: 2. This CDR3 is built from 11 residues. CDR3 nucleotide sequence: TGCAGTGCCGGCGGGGGCTACGAGCAGTACTTC. It encodes CSAGGGYEQYF.

The V gene is TRBV29-1, the J gene TRBJ2-1; TRBD2 matches 13 bases. V was clipped by 4 bases and J by 7 bases; unmatched bases: 16. The CDR3 is 18 amino acids. CDR1 SQVTM and CDR2 ANQGSEA come from the germline V gene. Here the CDR3 DNA reads TGCAGCGTTGGATTCGGACTAGCGGGAGACGCGGTCAGGAATGAGCAGTTCTTC. Protein sequence: CSVGFGLAGDAVRNEQFF.

The gene calls are TRBV19 and TRBJ1-3, with D perhaps TRBD1 (6 bases). The CDR3 sequence is 14 residues long. Trimming stripped 6 bases from V and 2 bases from J, with 11 bases between. Germline V gives CDR1 LNHDA, CDR2 SQIVND (reference sequence). The CDR3 loop reads CASSPTGAGNTIYF. The CDR3 DNA follows: TGTGCCAGTAGCCCGACAGGAGCTGGAAACACCATATATTTT.

The gene calls are TRBV7-2 and TRBJ1-1; D may be TRBD1 (6 bases). Trimming pared 6 bases from V and 0 bases from J, leaving 8 bases between. The CDR3 is made up of 13 amino acids. Germline V gives CDR1 SGHTA, CDR2 FQGNSA. The CDR3 region has the DNA TGTGCCAGCAGAGGGACAATGAACACTGAAGCTTTCTTT. It yields the protein CASRGTMNTEAFF.

In its sample, this clone was seen a few times. The rearrangement joins TRBV5-6 to TRBJ2-5; tentatively, D is TRBD1 (6 bases). Trimming stripped 0 bases from V and 6 bases from J, with 12 bases between. The germline gives CDR1 SGHDT, CDR2 YYEEEE. CDR3 length: 14 amino acids. The chain's CDR3 is CASSLGGQGKTQYF. Here the CDR3 DNA reads TGTGCCAGCAGCTTGGGGGGTCAGGGGAAGACCCAGTACTTC. The whole variable domain, remainder taken from reference TRBV5-6 and TRBJ2-5, is DAGVTQSPTHLIKTRGQQVTLRCSPKSGHDTVSWYQQALGQGPQFIFQYYEEEERQRGNFPDRFSGHQFPNYSSELNVNALLLGDSALYLCASSLGGQGKTQYFGPGTRLLVL.

The count of this clone is one. This chain connects TRBV5-1 to TRBJ2-3; 11 bases map to TRBD2. The J segment lost 4 bases and the V segment lost 7 bases, leaving 8 bases of the junction unmatched. Looked up from germline, CDR1 is SGHRS and CDR2 is YFSETQ. The CDR3 loop spans 15 amino acids. The CDR3 DNA reads as TGCGCCAGCCGATCTAGCGGGGGGATGGCAGATACGCAGTATTTT. It yields the protein CASRSSGGMADTQYF.

This clone was recorded a few times. The chain recombines TRBV29-1 with TRBJ1-2, with D maybe TRBD1 (6 bases). With 6 bases removed from V and 4 bases from J, the gap between germline ends came to 15 bases. The CDR3 has 13 amino acids. CDR1 and CDR2 from the germline V gene are SQVTM and ANQGSEA. CDR3 amino acids: CSVDLGRGYGYTF. CDR3 DNA: TGCAGCGTCGATCTGGGCAGGGGCTATGGCTACACCTTC.

There are a few counts of this clone. The chain combines TRBV9 with TRBJ1-2; D remains ambiguous. CDR3 length equals 16 residues. From germline, CDR1 is SGDLS and CDR2 YYNGEE. With 2 bases removed from V and 3 bases from J, the gap between germline ends came to 17 bases. The DNA of the CDR3 is TGTGCCAGCAGCGTCGAGGAGGCAGGACGAGACTATGGCTACACCTTC. This translates into CASSVEEAGRDYGYTF.

The V gene is TRBV28, the J gene TRBJ2-7, with 13 bases that match TRBD2. Germline values: CDR1 MDHEN, CDR2 SYDVKM. Unmatched junction bases numbered 7, after V lost 5 bases and J lost 6 bases. This CDR3 spans 15 amino acids. Written as DNA, the CDR3 is TGTGCCAGCAGTACCAGGACTAGCGGGAGCCTCGAGCAGTACTTC. It translates to CASSTRTSGSLEQYF.

This clone came up a few times. This chain links TRBV9 with TRBJ1-4, with 10 bases matching TRBD1. Per the germline V gene, CDR1 is SGDLS and CDR2 is YYNGEE. The CDR3 covers 15 residues. The J segment lost 6 bases and the V segment lost 0 bases, leaving 2 bases of the junction unmatched. CDR3 nucleotides: TGTGCCAGCAGCGTAGCAGGGACAGGGGATGAAAAACTGTTTTTT. Protein: CASSVAGTGDEKLFF.

This chain uses TRBV2 with TRBJ2-2; D might be TRBD1 (6 bases). The germline V gene encodes CDR1 SNHLY and CDR2 FYNNEI. Trimming left V 11 bases short and J 0 bases short, with 13 bases between. There are 14 residues in the CDR3. The CDR3 sequence is CAGRQESNTGELFF. The CDR3 DNA reads TGTGCCGGGCGACAGGAATCGAACACCGGGGAGCTGTTTTTT.

This clone occurred once. The J gene is TRBJ1-5, the V gene TRBV28; the match to TRBD1 covers 9 bases. J was trimmed by 7 bases and V by 3 bases; bases with no gene match: 4. This CDR3 is 14 amino acids long. The germline CDR1 and CDR2 sequences are MDHEN and SYDVKM. The CDR3 region has the DNA TGTGCCAGCAGTTTGGGACAGGGAAGCCAGCCCCAGCATTTT. Its protein product is CASSLGQGSQPQHF.

This clone was observed a handful of times. The same CDR3 arises from other DNA sequences in this sample as well. This chain uses TRBV7-2 with TRBJ2-2; 8 bases fit TRBD1. The V gene end was trimmed by 5 bases and the J gene end by 5 bases; junction bases not matched to a gene: 7. The CDR3 has 15 amino acids. CDR1 is SGHTA and CDR2 is FQGNSA in the germline V gene. CDR3 in amino acids: CASSPQGAGTGELFF. The CDR3 nucleotides are TGTGCCAGCAGCCCTCAGGGGGCGGGTACCGGGGAGCTGTTTTTT.

The V and J genes are TRBV20-1 and TRBJ2-1; 7 bases are shared with TRBD2. Germline CDR1 DFQATT, CDR2 SNEGSKA (reference sequence). This CDR3 contains 11 residues. V shed 6 bases and J 11 bases; nucleotides not matched to a gene: 7. Here the CDR3 DNA reads TGCAGTGCGCCAAGCGGGGCGCAGCAGTTCTTC. As protein: CSAPSGAQQFF.

The rearrangement links TRBV28 to TRBJ1-1, with 7 bases lining up with TRBD1. Germline CDR1 and CDR2: MDHEN and SYDVKM. The CDR3 has 13 amino acids. J was trimmed by 2 bases and V by 6 bases; bases with no gene match: 3. The CDR3, as DNA: TGTGCCAGCAGGGGACAGAGTAACACTGAAGCTTTCTTT. It encodes CASRGQSNTEAFF.

The V call is TRBV7-3, the J call TRBJ2-1, with 12 bases identical to TRBD2. The CDR3 has 15 residues. Germline loops: CDR1 SGHTA, CDR2 FQGTGA. V trimming: 2 bases; J trimming: 7 bases; junction bases outside the gene matches: 3. The CDR3 sequence: CASSLRTSGRNEQFF. For the CDR3, the DNA is TGTGCCAGCAGCTTACGAACTAGCGGGAGGAATGAGCAGTTCTTC.

This clone appeared a few times. This sequence joins TRBV7-8 and TRBJ2-1, with TRBD1 as a possible D gene (5 bases). This CDR3 comprises 16 residues. Germline CDR1 SGHVS, CDR2 FQNEAQ. Trimming cost V 2 bases and J 1 base, with 12 bases left between them. CDR3 sequence reads: CASSLWGATSYNEQFF. CDR3 sequence (DNA): TGTGCCAGCAGCTTATGGGGCGCGACGTCCTACAATGAGCAGTTCTTC.

This clone was detected a few times. The chain employs TRBV11-2 and TRBJ2-5; no clear D gene. The CDR3 sequence is 12 residues long. V lost 8 bases to trimming and J lost 4 bases, with 11 bases between them. Germline loops: CDR1 SGHAT, CDR2 FQNNGV. The CDR3 loop reads CASSTTGETQYF. The CDR3, as DNA: TGTGCCAGCTCCACTACGGGAGAGACCCAGTACTTC.

The V and J genes are TRBV30 and TRBJ1-1; 7 bases fit TRBD1. The CDR3 contains 13 residues. J gave up 8 bases and V 2 bases, and 8 bases lay outside the gene matches. Germline loops: CDR1 GTSNPN, CDR2 SVGIG (reference sequence). Written as DNA, the CDR3 is TGTGCCTGGAGTCCGACAGGGATTGGCGAAGCTTTCTTT. Its translation is CAWSPTGIGEAFF. The entire variable domain, with the rest obtained from reference TRBV30 and TRBJ1-1, is as follows: SQTIHQWPATLVQPVGSPLSLECTVEGTSNPNLYWYRQAAGRGLQLLFYSVGIGQISSEVPQNLSASRPQDRQFILSSKKLLLSDSGFYLCAWSPTGIGEAFFGQGTRLTVV.

The chain is built from TRBV7-2 and TRBJ2-1; no clear D. Germline assignment: CDR1 SGHTA and CDR2 FQGNSA. The CDR3 is 12 residues long. Trimming shortened V by 3 bases and J by 10 bases, and 10 bases separated the two germline ends. The CDR3 loop reads CASSLTQLEQFF. In nucleotides, the CDR3 is TGTGCCAGCAGCTTGACACAGTTGGAGCAGTTCTTC.

This clone was counted between two and nine times. The chain couples TRBV2 to TRBJ1-2; TRBD1 agrees at 10 bases. The CDR3 consists of 13 residues. Germline CDR1 is SNHLY and CDR2 is FYNNEI. Trimming cost V 7 bases and J 5 bases; bases outside gene matches: 4. Here the CDR3 DNA reads TGTGCCAGCACCGGGGGACAGGGGTATGGCTACACCTTC. It encodes CASTGGQGYGYTF.

V and J are TRBV4-1 and TRBJ2-5; 9 bases are a match to TRBD1. Per the germline V gene, CDR1 is MGHRA and CDR2 is YSYEKL. The CDR3 runs to 17 residues. Germline trimming cut 2 bases from V and 0 bases from J; bases unmatched to any gene: 7. CDR3 residues: CASSQSSGQGYQETQYF. The CDR3 DNA is TGCGCCAGCAGCCAATCGTCAGGACAGGGGTACCAAGAGACCCAGTACTTC.

The chain links TRBV5-4 to TRBJ2-1, with D possibly TRBD1 on 6 matching bases. From germline, CDR1 is SGHNT and CDR2 YYREEE (reference sequence). The CDR3 extends over 16 amino acids. V lost 4 bases, J lost 2 bases, and 16 bases lay in between. As DNA, the CDR3 is TGTGCCAGCAGCCCCCCTGGGGGCAGAACCTACAATGAGCAGTTCTTC. It yields the protein CASSPPGGRTYNEQFF. The whole variable domain, filled in from reference TRBV5-4 and TRBJ2-1, reads ETGVTQSPTHLIKTRGQQVTLRCSSQSGHNTVSWYQQALGQGPQFIFQYYREEENGRGNFPPRFSGLQFPNYSSELNVNALELDDSALYLCASSPPGGRTYNEQFFGPGTRLTVL.

The chain couples TRBV5-4 to TRBJ1-2; D is undetermined. Deletions cut 3 bases from V and 8 bases from J, with 11 bases between. Per the germline V gene, CDR1 is SGHNT and CDR2 is YYREEE (reference sequence). The CDR3 has 12 residues. The CDR3 sequence is CASSSVEQGYTF. The CDR3 DNA is TGTGCCAGCAGCTCGGTGGAGCAGGGCTACACCTTC.

This clone was recorded once. J is TRBJ2-3 and V is TRBV28; 8 bases match TRBD2. The CDR3 sequence is 13 residues long. Germline CDR1 reads MDHEN; CDR2 reads SYDVKM. V lost 8 bases, J lost 4 bases, and 5 bases stayed unmatched. CDR3 residues: CASVSGSADTQYF. Written as DNA, the CDR3 is TGTGCCAGCGTGAGCGGGAGTGCAGATACGCAGTATTTT.

The J gene is TRBJ2-3, the V gene TRBV28, with 7 bases aligning to TRBD2. The CDR3 has 13 amino acids. After removal of 7 bases from V and 5 bases from J, the junction contained 6 bases not matched to a gene. Germline loops: CDR1 MDHEN, CDR2 SYDVKM. The CDR3 sequence is CASTSGAGDTQYF. For the CDR3, the DNA is TGTGCCAGCACAAGCGGGGCGGGAGATACGCAGTATTTT.

This clone was counted between two and nine times. This chain joins TRBV29-1 and TRBJ2-5; 7 bases map to TRBD2. This CDR3 has 12 residues. J gave up 0 bases and V 7 bases, and 2 bases lay outside the gene matches. Germline values: CDR1 SQVTM, CDR2 ANQGSEA. Here the CDR3 DNA reads TGCAGCGCCGGGGGGAACCAAGAGACCCAGTACTTC. This encodes CSAGGNQETQYF.